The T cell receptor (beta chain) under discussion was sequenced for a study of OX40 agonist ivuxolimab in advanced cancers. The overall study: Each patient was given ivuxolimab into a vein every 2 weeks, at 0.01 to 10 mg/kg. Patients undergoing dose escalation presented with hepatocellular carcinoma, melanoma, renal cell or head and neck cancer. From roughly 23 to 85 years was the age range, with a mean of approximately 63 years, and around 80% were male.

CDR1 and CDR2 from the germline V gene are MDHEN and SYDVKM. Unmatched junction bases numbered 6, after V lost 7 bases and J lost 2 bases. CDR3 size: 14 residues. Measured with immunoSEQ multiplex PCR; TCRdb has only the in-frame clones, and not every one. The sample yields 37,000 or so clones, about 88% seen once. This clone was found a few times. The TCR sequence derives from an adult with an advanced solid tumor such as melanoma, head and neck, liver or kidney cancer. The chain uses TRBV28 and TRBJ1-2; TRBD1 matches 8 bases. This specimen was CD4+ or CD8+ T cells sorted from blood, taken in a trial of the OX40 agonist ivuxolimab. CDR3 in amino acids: CASTLTGANYGYTF. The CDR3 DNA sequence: TGTGCCAGCACCCTGACAGGGGCAAACTATGGCTACACCTTC.